This note documents a single T cell receptor (beta chain) sequence. Its antigen is still unknown. These data are taken from a study of T cell clonotyping in hematopoietic cell transplantation. Profiling relied on immunoSEQ multiplex PCR, and the TCRdb table lists in-frame clones only, not all of them. The sample contains some 13,000 clones, approximately 93% of which appear only once. Study-wide results and limits: CD4 and CD8 repertoire contributions could not be separated without sorting.

Trimming took 3 bases from V and 6 from J, leaving 19 bases between them. Germline V CDR1 and CDR2: LGHNA, YSLEER. This CDR3 region has 16 residues. The source is a male patient aged 60 to 75 who had an allogeneic stem cell transplant from an unrelated donor, so the T cells may come from the graft donor. Some clones in this sample may be carry-over from other donors' samples. Sequencing was performed on PBMCs, taken 30 days after allogeneic stem cell transplant. The chain combines TRBV4-3 with TRBJ2-3, with D possibly being TRBD2 (6 bases). CDR3 sequence reads: CASSQDRYSSVDTQYF. As DNA, the CDR3 is TGCGCCAGCAGCCAGGACCGATACTCTAGCGTTGATACGCAGTATTTT.